The 4 T cell receptor beta chains presented below share a single source sample, sequenced in a study of blood T cells in healthy people across ages. A second PCR of 7 to 11 cycles used a sample-barcoded 5' primer and a J-beta primer mix. MiXCR, run by TCRdb on the 5' RACE reads, gives a single entry per CDR3 protein. The table shows fewer than 2,000,000 distinct CDR3 sequences, with 39% occurring only once. Source material: blood. All receptors come from a human donor in good health.

The chain links TRBV7-9 to TRBJ2-1; the D gene is possibly TRBD1 (6 bases). This CDR3 is 15 amino acids long. Germline CDR1 and CDR2: SEHNR and FQNEAQ (reference sequence). V was shortened by 4 bases and J by 8 bases, with 18 bases between the two germline ends. The CDR3 DNA reads as TGTGCCAGCAGCTCACTCCTGGTTACAGGGTATGAGCAGTTCTTC. Protein product: CASSSLLVTGYEQFF.

A remark on this clonotype: A much larger clone differs from this one at a single base, so this may be a read error. The gene calls are TRBV15 and TRBJ2-5; D is ambiguous. Germline CDR1 reads LNHNV; CDR2 reads YYDKDF (reference sequence). The CDR3 has 17 amino acids. CDR3 in amino acids: CATSRDFGSPYQEAQYF. The CDR3, as DNA: TGTGCCACCAGCAGAGATTTCGGGTCTCCGTACCAAGAGGCCCAGTACTTC.

This clonotype came up many times. The rearrangement uses TRBV7-2 and TRBJ2-1; D is unclear. The CDR3 sequence is 14 residues long. The V gene's germline CDR1 is SGHTA and CDR2 FQGNSA. Between the trimmed V and J ends, which lost 1 base and 4 bases, there was a span of 8 bases. CDR3 amino acids: CASSLGRAYNEQFF. CDR3 sequence (DNA): TGTGCCAGCAGCTTAGGTCGGGCATACAATGAGCAGTTCTTC.

The genes are TRBV29-1 and TRBJ2-3; D is ambiguous. CDR1 SQVTM and CDR2 ANQGSEA come from the germline V gene. Trimming pared 4 bases from V and 2 bases from J, leaving 10 bases between. The CDR3 spans 13 residues. This chain's CDR3 is CSVVSMYTDTQYF. The CDR3 coding sequence is TGCAGCGTTGTTTCTATGTACACAGATACGCAGTATTTT.